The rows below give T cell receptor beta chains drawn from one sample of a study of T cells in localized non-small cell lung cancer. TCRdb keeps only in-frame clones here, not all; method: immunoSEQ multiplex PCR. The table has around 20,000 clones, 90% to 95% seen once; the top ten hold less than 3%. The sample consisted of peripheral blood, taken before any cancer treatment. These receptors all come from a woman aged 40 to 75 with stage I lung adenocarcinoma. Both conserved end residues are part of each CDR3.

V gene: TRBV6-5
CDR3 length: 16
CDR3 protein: CASSYSIRTRPYEQYF

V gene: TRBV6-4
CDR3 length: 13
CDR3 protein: CASSGTSTGELFF

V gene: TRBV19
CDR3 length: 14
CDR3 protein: CASSMAGGDSPLHF

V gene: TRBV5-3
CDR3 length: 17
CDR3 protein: CARSCGTSGGHDNEQFF

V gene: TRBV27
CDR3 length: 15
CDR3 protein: CASSLRDPRDTEAFF

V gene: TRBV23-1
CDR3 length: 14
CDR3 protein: CASSQSRDQETQYF

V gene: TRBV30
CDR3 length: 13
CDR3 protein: CAWSVRIAHGYTF

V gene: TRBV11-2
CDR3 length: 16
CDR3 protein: CASSFAPGLQMREQYF

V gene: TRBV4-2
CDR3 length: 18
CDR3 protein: CASSQSRAGPAEGTEAFF

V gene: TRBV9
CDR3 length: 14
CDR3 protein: CASSPGLADNEQFF

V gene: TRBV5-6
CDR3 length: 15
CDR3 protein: CASSLEGYSNQPQHF

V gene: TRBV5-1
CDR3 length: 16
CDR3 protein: CASSVSRQDNNYGYTF

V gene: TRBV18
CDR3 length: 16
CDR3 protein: CASSDGTGNSGNTIYF

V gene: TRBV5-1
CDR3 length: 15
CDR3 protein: CASSGQASLAGELFF

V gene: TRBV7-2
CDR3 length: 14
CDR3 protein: CASTGTGNYNEQFF

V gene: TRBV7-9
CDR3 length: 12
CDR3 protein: CASSPGNQPQHF

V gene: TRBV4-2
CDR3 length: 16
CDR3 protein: CASSQDFRRRVNEQFF

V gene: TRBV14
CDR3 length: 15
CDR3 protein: CASSPGQLKNYGYTF

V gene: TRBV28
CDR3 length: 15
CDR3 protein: CASSSTALAHYGYTF

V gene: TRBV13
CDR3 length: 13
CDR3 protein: CASSLQGSYEQYF

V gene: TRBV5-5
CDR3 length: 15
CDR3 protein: CASSLDHTPNTEAFF

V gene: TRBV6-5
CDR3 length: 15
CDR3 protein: CASSYFGTGVVEQYF

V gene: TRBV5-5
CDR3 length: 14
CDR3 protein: CASSWGRLSGELFF

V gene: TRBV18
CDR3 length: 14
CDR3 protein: CASSGSRNGNTIYF

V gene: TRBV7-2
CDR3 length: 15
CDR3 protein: CASSFLAGRTYEQYF

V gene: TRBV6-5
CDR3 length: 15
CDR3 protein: CASSYGGGSTDTQYF

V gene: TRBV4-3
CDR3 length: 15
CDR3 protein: CASSQGLAGSNEQYF

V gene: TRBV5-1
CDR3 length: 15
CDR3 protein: CASSFRGQGQETQYF

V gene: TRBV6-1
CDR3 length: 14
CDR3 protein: CASSDRDRVHEQYF

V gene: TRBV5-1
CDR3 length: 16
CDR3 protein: CASSPGQGAGNTEAFF

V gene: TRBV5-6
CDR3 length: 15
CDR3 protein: CASSLVAVLNTEAFF

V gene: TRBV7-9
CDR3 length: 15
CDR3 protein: CASTTGGGLRDTQYF

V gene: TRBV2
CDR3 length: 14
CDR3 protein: CASTGGGAYNEQFF

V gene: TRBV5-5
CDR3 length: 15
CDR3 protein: CASSSGTGVNTEAFF

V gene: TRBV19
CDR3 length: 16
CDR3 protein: CASQNSGTSSYNEQFF

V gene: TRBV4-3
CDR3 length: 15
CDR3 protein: CASSQETSGGWELFF

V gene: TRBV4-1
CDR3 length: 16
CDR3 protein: CASSQDGGGDEEKLFF

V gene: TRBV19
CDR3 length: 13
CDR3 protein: CASTPHQNTEAFF

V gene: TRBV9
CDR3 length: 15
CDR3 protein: CASSVAPAATYEQYF

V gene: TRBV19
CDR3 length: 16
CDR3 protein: CASSRPTGDSYNEQFF

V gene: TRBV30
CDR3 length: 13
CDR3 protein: CAWNNGLNSPLHF

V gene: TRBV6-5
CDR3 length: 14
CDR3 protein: CASSYSALNTEAFF

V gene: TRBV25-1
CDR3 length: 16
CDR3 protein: CASSNRLGDISETQYF

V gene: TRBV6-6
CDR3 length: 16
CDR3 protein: CASSSASGTSYNEQFF

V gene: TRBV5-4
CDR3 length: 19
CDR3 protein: CASSSPGTSGGPNTGELFF

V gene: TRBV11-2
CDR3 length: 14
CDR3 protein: CASSPGGAQETQYF

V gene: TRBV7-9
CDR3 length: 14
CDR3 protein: CASSLEGGGETQYF

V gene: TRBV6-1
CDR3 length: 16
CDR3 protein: CASSGPTDVSGNTIYF

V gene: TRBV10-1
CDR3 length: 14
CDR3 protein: CASSADYSTGELFF

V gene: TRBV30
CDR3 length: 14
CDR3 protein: CAWATSGGQETQYF

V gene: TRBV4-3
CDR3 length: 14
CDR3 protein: CASSQVTGANVLTF

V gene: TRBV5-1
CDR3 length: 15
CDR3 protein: CASSATGGFSDEQYF

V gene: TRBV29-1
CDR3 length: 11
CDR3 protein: CSALWFREQFF

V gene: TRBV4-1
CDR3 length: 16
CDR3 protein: CASSQKGGRGNQPQHF

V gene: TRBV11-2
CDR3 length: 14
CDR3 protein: CASSSLGAETEAFF